The next 15 T cell receptor beta chains were all read from a single sample in a study of control samples from healthy donors and cancer patients. TCRdb keeps only in-frame clones here, not all; method: immunoSEQ multiplex PCR. Seen here are 130,000 or so clones, 92% observed once, and the top ten hold less than 6%. The sample comprised blood. These receptors all come from a man younger than 35 in good health.

With respect to this clone: The junction and the germline gene differ at one end; a read error may be behind it. The chain employs TRBV4-1 and TRBJ2-4; perhaps TRBD2 as D (5 bases). The CDR3 spans 15 residues. The germline V gene encodes CDR1 MGHRA and CDR2 YSYEKL. CDR3 in amino acids: CASSLLGGSKNIQYF. The CDR3 DNA is TGCGCCAGCAGCCTCTTGGGCGGGTCCAAGAACATTCAGTACTTC.

The rearrangement uses TRBV19 and TRBJ2-2; 10 bases are shared with TRBD2. Germline CDR1 LNHDA, CDR2 SQIVND (reference sequence). V trimming: 5 bases; J trimming: 1 base; junction bases outside the gene matches: 4. CDR3 size: 16 residues. The CDR3 is CASSQGLAKNTGELFF. CDR3 coding DNA: TGTGCCAGTAGTCAGGGACTAGCGAAGAACACCGGGGAGCTGTTTTTT. The full variable domain, with the rest looked up from reference TRBV19 and TRBJ2-2, is DGGITQSPKYLFRKEGQNVTLSCEQNLNHDAMYWYRQDPGQGLRLIYYSQIVNDFQKGDIAEGYSVSREKKESFPLTVTSAQKNPTAFYLCASSQGLAKNTGELFFGEGSRLTVL.

The V gene is TRBV7-9, the J gene TRBJ1-6; D uncertain. Trimming pared 1 base from V and 7 bases from J, leaving 23 bases between. The CDR3 length is 19 residues. Germline V gene lookup returns CDR1 SEHNR and CDR2 FQNEAQ (reference sequence). The CDR3: CASSLGWRGFSGANSPLHF. The CDR3 coding sequence is TGTGCCAGCAGCTTAGGTTGGCGAGGGTTCAGCGGTGCGAATTCACCCCTCCACTTT. Full variable domain (missing parts from reference TRBV7-9 and TRBJ1-6): DTGVSQNPRHKITKRGQNVTFRCDPISEHNRLYWYRQTLGQGPEFLTYFQNEAQLEKSRLLSDRFSAERPKGSFSTLEIQRTEQGDSAMYLCASSLGWRGFSGANSPLHFGNGTRLTVT.

In nucleotides, the CDR3 is TGCAGCGTTGACCGGATTCCCAGGGATTCCACAGATACGCAGTATTTT. It codes for CSVDRIPRDSTDTQYF. J is TRBJ2-3 and V is TRBV29-1; D is perhaps TRBD1 (5 bases). Between the trimmed V and J ends, which lost 3 bases and 2 bases, there was a span of 18 bases. This CDR3 is built from 16 residues. Germline CDR1 reads SQVTM; CDR2 reads ANQGSEA.

This chain connects TRBV15 to TRBJ1-1; D perhaps matches TRBD1 (5 bases). Germline CDR1 LNHNV, CDR2 YYDKDF (reference sequence). The CDR3 has 14 amino acids. Trimming pared 3 bases from V and 4 bases from J, leaving 12 bases between. In nucleotides, the CDR3 is TGTGCCACCAGCAGTTCCAGGGTGATCACTGAAGCTTTCTTT. It encodes CATSSSRVITEAFF. Filled out from reference TRBV15 and TRBJ1-1, the complete variable domain reads DAMVIQNPRYQVTQFGKPVTLSCSQTLNHNVMYWYQQKSSQAPKLLFHYYDKDFNNEADTPDNFQSRRPNTSFCFLDIRSPGLGDTAMYLCATSSSRVITEAFFGQGTRLTVV.

This chain links TRBV19 with TRBJ1-2; D possibly corresponds to TRBD1 (5 bases). V was shortened by 9 bases and J by 4 bases, with 18 bases between the two germline ends. The germline gives CDR1 LNHDA, CDR2 SQIVND (reference sequence). This CDR3 spans 14 amino acids. The CDR3 spells CASSGRDRFYGYTF. The CDR3 DNA reads as TGTGCCAGCTCGGGCAGGGATCGATTCTATGGCTACACCTTC.

This chain connects TRBV13 to TRBJ1-2, with D maybe TRBD1 (5 bases). There are 13 residues in the CDR3. V lost 6 bases, J lost 4 bases, and 12 bases lay in between. Germline V gene sequence: CDR1 PRHDT, CDR2 FYEKMQ (reference sequence). The CDR3 coding sequence is TGTGCCAGCAGTCCCTCGGGGGGCTATGGCTACACCTTC. This codes for CASSPSGGYGYTF. Using reference TRBV13 and TRBJ1-2 for the parts outside the CDR3, the full variable domain is AAGVIQSPRHLIKEKRETATLKCYPIPRHDTVYWYQQGPGQDPQFLISFYEKMQSDKGSIPDRFSAQQFSDYHSELNMSSLELGDSALYFCASSPSGGYGYTFGSGTRLTVV.

This chain links TRBV4-1 with TRBJ1-5; 7 bases line up with TRBD1. Germline assignment: CDR1 MGHRA and CDR2 YSYEKL. V gave up 1 base and J gave up 5 bases; unmatched junction bases: 2. This CDR3 has 14 amino acids. The CDR3 DNA sequence: TGCGCCAGCAGCCAAGGAACAGGGGATCAGCCCCAGCATTTT. It is translated as CASSQGTGDQPQHF.

The chain couples TRBV11-3 to TRBJ1-2; tentatively, D is TRBD1 (6 bases). The V end was cut by 0 bases, the J end by 0 bases, with 11 bases between. The germline gives CDR1 SGHNT, CDR2 YENEEA. The CDR3 is 16 amino acids. DNA of the CDR3: TGTGCCAGCAGCTTAGAGAAAAGACAGGCTAACTATGGCTACACCTTC. This sequence encodes CASSLEKRQANYGYTF.

The chain joins TRBV3-1 (or the pseudogene TRBV3-2) to TRBJ2-3; 7 positions agree with TRBD2. Trimming removed 11 bases from V and 2 bases from J; junction bases left unmatched: 16. The CDR3 runs 16 residues. Germline V gene sequence: CDR1 LGHDT, CDR2 YNNKEL (reference sequence). CDR3 sequence reads: CAAWVRSGVNTDTQYF. Written as DNA, the CDR3 is TGTGCCGCATGGGTAAGGAGCGGGGTGAACACAGATACGCAGTATTTT.

Turning to this clone: Mismatch with germline at one junction end may stem from a read error. The genes are TRBV20-1 and TRBJ1-2; D possibly corresponds to TRBD1 (5 bases). CDR1 DFQATT and CDR2 SNEGSKA come from the germline V gene (reference sequence). This CDR3 region has 12 residues. Written as DNA, the CDR3 is TGCAGTGCTAGTGGGGGAGGCAGGCTACACCCCTTC. Its protein is CSASGGGRLHPF.

The rearrangement links TRBV6-1 to TRBJ2-7, with a weak D call TRBD2 (6 bases). The CDR3 contains 15 residues. Trimming took 1 base from V and 2 from J, leaving 12 bases between them. Germline loops: CDR1 MNHNS, CDR2 SASEGT. In DNA, the CDR3 is TGTGCCAGCAGTGAAGTCGCGGGGACCGCCTACGAGCAGTACTTC. Protein sequence: CASSEVAGTAYEQYF.

The chain couples TRBV5-4 to TRBJ2-1; 7 nucleotides line up with TRBD1. This CDR3 region has 14 residues. Trimming at V came to 7 bases and at J to 4 bases, leaving 8 bases not matched to a gene. Germline V gene lookup returns CDR1 SGHNT and CDR2 YYREEE (reference sequence). CDR3 nucleotide sequence: TGTGCCAGCTCGCCGGGACAGCTATACAATGAGCAGTTCTTC. Translating gives CASSPGQLYNEQFF.

The rearrangement uses TRBV25-1 and TRBJ2-1; D is possibly TRBD2 (7 bases). The CDR3 has 14 amino acids. Germline CDR1 and CDR2: MGHDK and SYGVNS. V shed 8 bases and J shed 6 bases, with 17 bases lying between them. CDR3 sequence (DNA): TGTGCCAGCGGAAGTTCTGCGGGGGCCAATGAGCAGTTCTTC. Protein sequence: CASGSSAGANEQFF.

This clone was detected once. The V gene is TRBV2, the J gene TRBJ2-2; a weak D match, TRBD1 (6 bases). Between the trimmed V and J ends, which lost 6 bases and 6 bases, there was a span of 14 bases. Germline V gives CDR1 SNHLY, CDR2 FYNNEI. This CDR3 has 14 amino acids. CDR3 sequence (DNA): TGTGCCAGCAGAGCGCTACAGGGACCCGGGGAGCTGTTTTTT. It yields the protein CASRALQGPGELFF.